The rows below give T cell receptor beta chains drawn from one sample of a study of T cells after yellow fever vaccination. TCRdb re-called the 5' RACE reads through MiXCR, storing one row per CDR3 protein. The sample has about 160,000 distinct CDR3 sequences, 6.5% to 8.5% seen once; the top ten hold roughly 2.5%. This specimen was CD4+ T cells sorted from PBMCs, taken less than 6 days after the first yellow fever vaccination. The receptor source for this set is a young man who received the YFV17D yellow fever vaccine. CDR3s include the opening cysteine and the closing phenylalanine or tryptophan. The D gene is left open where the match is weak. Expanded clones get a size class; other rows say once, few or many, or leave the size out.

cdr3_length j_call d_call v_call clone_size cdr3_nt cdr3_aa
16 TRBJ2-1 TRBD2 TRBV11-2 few TGTGCCAGCAGCCTTCTAAATAGCGGGGGCTACAATGAGCAGTTCTTC CASSLLNSGGYNEQFF
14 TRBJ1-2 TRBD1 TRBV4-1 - TGCGCCAGCAGCCAACCGGGACAGGGATATGGCTACACCTTC CASSQPGQGYGYTF
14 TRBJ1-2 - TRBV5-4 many TGTGCCAGCAGGGGGACCGAGACTAACTATGGCTACACCTTC CASRGTETNYGYTF
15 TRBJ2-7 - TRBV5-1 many TGCGCCAGCAGCTCTTATGACCCCAAACTGGGAGAGCAGTACTTC CASSSYDPKLGEQYF
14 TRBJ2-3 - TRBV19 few TGTGCCAGCACCAGCCTTAGCGGAACAGATACGCAGTATTTT CASTSLSGTDTQYF
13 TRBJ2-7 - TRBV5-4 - TGTGCCAGTAGCCGGGACACCGGCTACGAGCAGTACTTC CASSRDTGYEQYF
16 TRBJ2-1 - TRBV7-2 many TGTGCCAGCAGCTTCCTGTACGGGCGCCGTTACAATGAGCAGTTCTTC CASSFLYGRRYNEQFF
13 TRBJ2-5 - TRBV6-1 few TGTGCCAGCAAGGGGGGGACCCAAGAGACCCAGTACTTC CASKGGTQETQYF
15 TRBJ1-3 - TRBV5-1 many TGCGCCAGCAGCTTGCTGATGGGGACTGGAAACACCATATATTTT CASSLLMGTGNTIYF
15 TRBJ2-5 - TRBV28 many TGTGCCAGCAGTGCGACCCAGGCGCGGTGGGAGACCCAGTACTTC CASSATQARWETQYF